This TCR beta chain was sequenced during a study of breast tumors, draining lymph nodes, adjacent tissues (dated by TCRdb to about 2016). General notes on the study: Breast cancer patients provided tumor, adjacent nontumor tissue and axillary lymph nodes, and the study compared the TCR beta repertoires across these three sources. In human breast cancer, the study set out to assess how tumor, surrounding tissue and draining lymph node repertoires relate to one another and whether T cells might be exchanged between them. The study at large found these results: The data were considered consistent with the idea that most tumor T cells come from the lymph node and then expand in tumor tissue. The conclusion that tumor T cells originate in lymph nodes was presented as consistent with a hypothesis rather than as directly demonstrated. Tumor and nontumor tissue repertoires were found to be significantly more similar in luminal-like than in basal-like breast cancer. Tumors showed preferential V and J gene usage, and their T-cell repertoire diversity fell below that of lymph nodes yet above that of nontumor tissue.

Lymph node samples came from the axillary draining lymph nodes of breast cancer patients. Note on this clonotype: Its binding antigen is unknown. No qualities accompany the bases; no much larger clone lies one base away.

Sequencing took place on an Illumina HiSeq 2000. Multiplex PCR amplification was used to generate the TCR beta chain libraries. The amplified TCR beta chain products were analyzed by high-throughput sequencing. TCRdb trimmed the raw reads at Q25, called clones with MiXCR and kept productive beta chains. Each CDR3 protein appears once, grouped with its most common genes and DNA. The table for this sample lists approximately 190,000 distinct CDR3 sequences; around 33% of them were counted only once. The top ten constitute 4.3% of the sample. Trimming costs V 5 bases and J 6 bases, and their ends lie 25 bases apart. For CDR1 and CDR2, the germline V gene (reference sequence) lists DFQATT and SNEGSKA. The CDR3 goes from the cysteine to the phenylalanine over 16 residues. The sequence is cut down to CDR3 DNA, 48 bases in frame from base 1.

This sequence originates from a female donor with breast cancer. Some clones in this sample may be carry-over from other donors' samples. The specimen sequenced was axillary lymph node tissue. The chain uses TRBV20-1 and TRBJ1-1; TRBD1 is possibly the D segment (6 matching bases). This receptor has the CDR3 CSAGGHLGRRGPEAFF. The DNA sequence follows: TGCAGTGCTGGGGGACACCTCGGAAGGCGGGGCCCTGAAGCTTTCTTT.